Sequencing of this T cell receptor (beta chain) was carried out in a study of T cells after yellow fever vaccination. In this sample, this clonotype turned up a few times. What it binds is unknown. The study, taken as a whole, reports: The CD4 compartment and the CD8 compartment contained a small share of clonotypes in common. Booster sampling recovered most clones from primary vaccination (roughly 97% CD4, roughly 90% CD8).

MiXCR, run by TCRdb on the 5' RACE reads, gives a single entry per CDR3 protein. The sample includes roughly 340,000 distinct CDR3 sequences, approximately 9% of them seen just once. Per the germline V gene, CDR1 is MNHNS and CDR2 is SASEGT. V was shortened by 3 bases and J by 6 bases, with 12 bases between the two germline ends. The CDR3 sequence is 15 residues long. The TCR was taken from a man aged 18-30 years who received the YFV17D yellow fever vaccine. Sequenced here: PBMCs, sampled on the day of the first yellow fever vaccination. The chain has TRBV6-1 and TRBJ1-6; D may be TRBD1 (5 bases). In DNA form, the CDR3 reads TGTGCCAGCAGTGACAGGGCTCCGAGTAATTCACCCCTCCACTTT. It translates to CASSDRAPSNSPLHF.